The 8 T cell receptor beta chains reported below all come from one sample, sequenced in a study of cytotoxic CD8 clonotypes in ibrutinib-treated CLL. This table comes from immunoSEQ multiplex PCR, and its TCRdb copy is limited to in-frame clones, with some not included. The repertoire holds over 15,000 clones, with over 75% as singletons. The sequencing here drew on PBMCs, taken before ibrutinib treatment. Receptor source: a human donor with chronic lymphocytic leukemia.

The chain recombines TRBV7-6 with TRBJ1-1; D ambiguous. The V and J ends lost 2 bases and 8 bases respectively, with 9 bases between them. This CDR3 spans 12 amino acids. The germline gives CDR1 SGHVS, CDR2 FNYEAQ. CDR3 sequence reads: CASSLSDTEAFF. For the CDR3, the DNA is TGTGCCAGCAGCTTATCGGATACCGAAGCTTTCTTT.

This chain links TRBV5-4 with TRBJ2-7; 7 bases fit TRBD1. This CDR3 contains 15 residues. After removal of 4 bases from V and 2 bases from J, the junction contained 9 bases not matched to a gene. Germline-derived CDR1 and CDR2 are SGHNT and YYREEE (reference sequence). The CDR3 region has the DNA TGTGCCAGCAGCCAGGGACAGTCGTCCCCCTACGAGCAGTACTTC. This translates into CASSQGQSSPYEQYF.

The rearrangement links TRBV11-2 to TRBJ1-5; 8 positions agree with TRBD1. V was clipped by 5 bases and J by 2 bases; unmatched bases: 5. This CDR3 region has 15 residues. Germline V gene sequence: CDR1 SGHAT, CDR2 FQNNGV. CDR3 in DNA: TGTGCCAGCAGCCGCGACAGGGGAGGCAATCAGCCCCAGCATTTT. Its translation is CASSRDRGGNQPQHF.

V usage is TRBV7-8 and J usage is TRBJ2-1; no clear D gene. The CDR3 contains 12 residues. The V end was cut by 5 bases, the J end by 9 bases, with 11 bases between. Per the germline V gene, CDR1 is SGHVS and CDR2 is FQNEAQ. CDR3 bases: TGTGCCAGCAGCCATTTGGGCAGTGAGCAGTTCTTC. Its translation is CASSHLGSEQFF.

This rearrangement joins TRBV9 to TRBJ1-1; D call uncertain. The CDR3 extends over 12 amino acids. Germline values: CDR1 SGDLS, CDR2 YYNGEE. The V and J ends lost 3 bases and 7 bases respectively, with 10 bases between them. This chain's CDR3 is CASSGLRREAFF. Written as DNA, the CDR3 is TGTGCCAGCAGCGGACTCAGACGTGAAGCTTTCTTT.

The V and J genes are TRBV7-9 and TRBJ1-2; no clear D. The CDR3 contains 17 residues. The germline V and J ends were trimmed by 2 bases and 3 bases, with 19 bases remaining between them. Germline V gene lookup returns CDR1 SEHNR and CDR2 FQNEAQ (reference sequence). The CDR3 spells CASSLLRLSGSDYGYTF. Here the CDR3 DNA reads TGTGCCAGCAGCTTACTTCGGTTGTCTGGGTCCGACTATGGCTACACCTTC.

This rearrangement joins TRBV11-3 to TRBJ1-6; D remains ambiguous. Germline-derived CDR1 and CDR2 are SGHNT and YENEEA. Trimming removed 0 bases at V and 8 bases at J, with 5 bases between. The length of the CDR3 is 13 residues. Written as DNA, the CDR3 is TGTGCCAGCAGCTTAGATCCAGATTCACCCCTCCACTTT. This codes for CASSLDPDSPLHF.

V is TRBV6-5 and J is TRBJ1-3; no definite D call. The CDR3 has 12 amino acids. V lost 6 bases, J lost 5 bases, and 8 bases lay in between. Per the germline V gene, CDR1 is MNHEY and CDR2 is SVGAGI. The CDR3, as DNA: TGTGCCAGCAGGGCAAAACGAAACACCATATATTTT. Protein sequence: CASRAKRNTIYF.